This is a list of T cell receptor beta chains from one sample in a study of cytomegalovirus exposure and HLA in healthy donors. TCRdb's copy holds only in-frame clones and misses some; the assay was immunoSEQ multiplex PCR. Of about 82,000 clones in the sample, 55% to 70% were seen once. Sequencing used PBMCs. The receptors were gathered from a woman aged 50 to 65 in good health and CMV-seropositive. Both conserved end residues are part of each CDR3. The D gene is left open where the match is weak. Clone size is shown for a subset of rows, as once, few, many or a class of expanded clone.

size	V	J	D	CDR3	DNA
NA	TRBV4-2	TRBJ2-1	TRBD2	CASSPTSGGNEQFF	TGTGCCAGCAGTCCGACTAGCGGGGGTAATGAGCAGTTCTTC
NA	TRBV27	TRBJ1-1	TRBD1	CASSWRGQTEAFF	TGTGCCAGCAGTTGGAGGGGGCAAACTGAAGCTTTCTTT
few	TRBV7-8	TRBJ2-7	TRBD1	CASSLGTGGIYEQYF	TGTGCCAGCAGCTTAGGGACAGGGGGCATCTACGAGCAGTACTTC
NA	TRBV5-6	TRBJ2-7	TRBD1	CASSHSGTASYEQYF	TGTGCCAGCAGCCATTCCGGGACAGCCTCCTACGAGCAGTACTTC
few	TRBV6-6	TRBJ1-2	TRBD1	CASSYLTGGYNYGYTF	TGTGCCAGCAGTTACCTAACAGGGGGTTACAACTATGGCTACACCTTC
NA	TRBV4-1	TRBJ1-2	NA	CASSQGGQGSGYTF	TGCGCCAGCAGCCAAGGGGGCCAGGGGTCTGGCTACACCTTC
NA	TRBV15	TRBJ2-5	NA	CATSRDPGETQYF	TGTGCCACCAGCAGAGATCCGGGAGAGACCCAGTACTTC
NA	TRBV5-1	TRBJ2-7	TRBD1	CASSSLQGDSFYEQYF	TGCGCCAGCAGCAGCCTGCAGGGGGATTCTTTCTACGAGCAGTACTTC
NA	TRBV7-6	TRBJ2-7	TRBD1	CASSSSTGTVPYEQYF	TGTGCCAGCAGCTCTTCGACCGGGACAGTTCCCTACGAGCAGTACTTC
NA	TRBV28	TRBJ1-2	TRBD1	CASSHGQGADSYTF	TGTGCCAGCAGTCATGGACAGGGGGCAGATAGCTACACCTTC
once	TRBV5-5	TRBJ2-7	TRBD1	CASNEGTGGYEQYF	TGTGCCAGCAATGAGGGGACAGGGGGTTACGAGCAGTACTTC
few	TRBV19	TRBJ1-2	NA	CASSMGLPHGGYTF	TGTGCCAGTAGTATGGGACTGCCTCATGGTGGCTACACCTTC
NA	TRBV9	TRBJ1-4	NA	CASSATGANEKLFF	TGTGCCAGCAGCGCGACAGGAGCTAATGAAAAACTGTTTTTT
NA	TRBV28	TRBJ1-4	NA	CASSFERSEIEEKLFF	TGTGCCAGCAGTTTCGAAAGGAGCGAAATAGAAGAAAAACTGTTTTTT
NA	TRBV4-2	TRBJ2-7	TRBD2	CASSQDPSRAGDYEQYF	TGTGCCAGCAGCCAAGACCCTTCACGAGCGGGGGACTACGAGCAGTACTTC
few	TRBV7-6	TRBJ1-1	TRBD1	CASSIVSGGRAEAFF	TGTGCCAGCAGCATAGTCTCAGGGGGCCGAGCTGAAGCTTTCTTT
NA	TRBV27	TRBJ1-3	TRBD1	CASSRDREGGNTIYF	TGTGCCAGCAGTCGTGACAGGGAAGGAGGAAACACCATATATTTT
NA	TRBV2	TRBJ1-5	TRBD1	CASSFGQGSNQPQHF	TGTGCCAGCAGTTTCGGACAGGGGAGCAATCAGCCCCAGCATTTT
NA	TRBV4-3	TRBJ1-1	TRBD1	CASSYHRGLNTEAFF	TGCGCCAGCAGCTACCACAGGGGGCTGAACACTGAAGCTTTCTTT
once	TRBV28	TRBJ2-7	NA	CASSLGLRDEQYF	TGTGCCAGCAGTTTAGGACTCCGGGACGAGCAGTACTTC
NA	TRBV28	TRBJ1-1	TRBD1	CASRGTGAGYTEAFF	TGTGCCAGCAGAGGAACAGGGGCGGGGTACACTGAAGCTTTCTTT
NA	TRBV27	TRBJ1-1	NA	CASSLFGMSEAFF	TGTGCCAGCAGTTTATTCGGTATGTCTGAAGCTTTCTTT
NA	TRBV2	TRBJ2-3	NA	CASSEGPLDTQYF	TGTGCCAGCAGTGAGGGGCCCCTTGATACGCAGTATTTT
NA	TRBV4-1	TRBJ1-2	TRBD1	CASSQDTGRGRGGYTF	TGCGCCAGCAGCCAAGATACGGGCAGGGGGCGCGGTGGCTACACCTTC
once	TRBV9	TRBJ2-7	TRBD1	CASSVGSGGIEQYF	TGTGCCAGCAGCGTAGGATCAGGGGGCATCGAGCAGTACTTC
many	TRBV9	TRBJ1-1	NA	CASSLYLGTEAFF	TGTGCCAGCAGCCTATACCTAGGCACTGAAGCTTTCTTT
NA	TRBV6-6	TRBJ2-7	TRBD2	CASGRGDYEQYF	TGTGCCAGCGGGCGGGGGGACTACGAGCAGTACTTC
NA	TRBV5-1	TRBJ2-5	NA	CASSLDRQEQYF	TGCGCCAGCAGCCTTGACCGACAAGAGCAGTACTTC
NA	TRBV9	TRBJ1-2	NA	CASSSGYGYTF	TGTGCCAGCAGTTCCGGGTACGGCTACACCTTC
NA	TRBV4-3	TRBJ2-3	NA	CASSLAGDTDTQYF	TGCGCCAGCAGCCTAGCAGGGGACACAGATACGCAGTATTTT
NA	TRBV30	TRBJ2-7	NA	CAWTQSYEQYF	TGTGCCTGGACCCAGTCCTACGAGCAGTACTTC
NA	TRBV5-6	TRBJ2-7	NA	CASSEGDSYEQYF	TGTGCCAGCAGCGAGGGGGATTCCTACGAGCAGTACTTC
few	TRBV4-1	TRBJ1-1	TRBD1	CASSDRDSRNTEAFF	TGCGCCAGCAGCGACCGGGACAGTAGGAACACTGAAGCTTTCTTT
NA	TRBV29-1	TRBJ2-7	NA	CSALKLGREQYF	TGCAGCGCGCTAAAACTGGGCCGCGAGCAGTACTTC
few	TRBV6-5	TRBJ2-3	TRBD2	CASSPRGVGTDTQYF	TGTGCCAGCAGTCCGCGGGGGGTGGGCACAGATACGCAGTATTTT
NA	TRBV27	TRBJ2-2	NA	CASSLRPLNTGELFF	TGTGCCAGCAGTTTACGCCCCCTAAACACCGGGGAGCTGTTTTTT
NA	TRBV2	TRBJ1-2	NA	CASSVGGNYGYTF	TGTGCCAGCAGTGTAGGGGGTAACTATGGCTACACCTTC
few	TRBV11-1	TRBJ2-7	TRBD1	CASSFWTGGYEQYF	TGTGCCAGCAGCTTTTGGACAGGGGGGTACGAGCAGTACTTC
NA	TRBV6-1	TRBJ2-5	NA	CASKGQQETQYF	TGTGCCAGCAAAGGACAGCAAGAGACCCAGTACTTC